One and the same sample provided the 18 T cell receptor beta chains below, sequenced in a study of low-dose radiotherapy and immunotherapy resistance in tumors. Alpha and beta chains were covered, as first-strand cDNA relied on TRAV- and TRBV-specific primers. Using a constant-region primer together with a V-primer adapter, TCRs were subjected to 15 to 20 PCR cycles of amplification. TCRdb fed the reads into MiXCR, producing one record per CDR3 protein. The table has roughly 90,000 distinct CDR3 sequences, less than 25% seen once. Time point meaning: after trial treatment. Documented treatment: LDRT plus nivolumab, ipilimumab, low-dose cyclophosphamide and aspirin (RACIN trial). The sample was PBMCs, taken after low-dose radiotherapy plus immunotherapy. The receptors derive from a female donor with ovarian cancer.

A single count supports this clonotype. The gene calls are TRBV5-1 and TRBJ2-1; D is unclear. V was trimmed by 6 bases and J by 4 bases, leaving 14 bases between them. Germline-derived CDR1 and CDR2 are SGHRS and YFSETQ. The CDR3 runs to 14 residues. The CDR3 is CASKGVSPYNEQFF. CDR3 in DNA: TGCGCCAGCAAGGGTGTATCACCATACAATGAGCAGTTCTTC.

This clonotype was observed at least ten times. The rearrangement links TRBV28 to TRBJ2-1, with 11 bases fitting TRBD1. V gave up 1 base and J gave up 6 bases; unmatched junction bases: 11. The CDR3 is 18 amino acids. Per germline, CDR1 MDHEN and CDR2 SYDVKM. CDR3 DNA sequence: TGTGCCAGCAGTTTATTCCCCACCGGGACAGGGGGGGGCAATGAGCAGTTCTTC. Residues: CASSLFPTGTGGGNEQFF.

This clonotype was seen at least ten times. V gene TRBV5-1 combines with J gene TRBJ2-1; TRBD2 matches 8 bases. CDR3 length equals 14 residues. The V gene's germline CDR1 is SGHRS and CDR2 YFSETQ. The junction had 6 bases not matched to a gene; V was cut back by 0 bases and J by 10 bases. The CDR3 DNA follows: TGCGCCAGCAGCTTGGCAGGACTAGCACGGGAGCAGTTCTTC. Protein product: CASSLAGLAREQFF.

There are many counts of this clonotype. The rearrangement joins TRBV9 to TRBJ2-7; D tentatively fits TRBD1 or TRBD2 (5 bases each). The V and J ends lost 0 bases and 3 bases respectively, with 13 bases between them. This CDR3 comprises 15 residues. Germline CDR1 reads SGDLS; CDR2 reads YYNGEE. CDR3: CASSVDGGRFYEQYF. CDR3 DNA sequence: TGTGCCAGCAGCGTAGATGGGGGAAGGTTCTACGAGCAGTACTTC.

In its sample, this clonotype was seen many times. The V and J genes are TRBV21-1 and TRBJ2-2; the listed D gene, TRBD2, was not tested against the DNA. TRBV21-1 is a listed pseudogene. This CDR3 is built from 15 residues. Here the CDR3 reads CASSKDAGGPGELFF. CDR3 in DNA: TGTGCCAGCAGCAAAGACGCGGGAGGGCCCGGGGAGCTGTTTTTT.

This clonotype was recorded at least ten times. J is TRBJ1-2 and V is TRBV28; a possible D gene is TRBD1 (5 bases). Germline CDR1 and CDR2: MDHEN and SYDVKM. The CDR3 totals 13 residues. Deletions cut 2 bases from V and 6 bases from J, with 10 bases between. The CDR3 nucleotides are TGTGCCAGCAGTTTACGGCAGGGTGATGGCTACACCTTC. Translation: CASSLRQGDGYTF.

This clonotype has ten or more counts. V and J are TRBV5-1 and TRBJ2-7, with a possible D match to TRBD1 (5 bases). Germline V gene data show CDR1 as SGHRS and CDR2 as YFSETQ. This CDR3 comprises 15 residues. Trimming took off 1 base at V and 0 bases at J, with 11 bases between the two ends. The CDR3 bases are TGCGCCAGCAGCTTGTTGGGGCTAAGCTCCTACGAGCAGTACTTC. Its translation: CASSLLGLSSYEQYF. The full variable domain, rest sourced from reference TRBV5-1 and TRBJ2-7, is KAGVTQTPRYLIKTRGQQVTLSCSPISGHRSVSWYQQTPGQGLQFLFEYFSETQRNKGNFPGRFSGRQFSNSRSEMNVSTLELGDSALYLCASSLLGLSSYEQYFGPGTRLTVT.

This clonotype appeared many times. The CDR3 loop is CASRTGQPNTEAFF. CDR3 nucleotides: TGCGCCAGCAGGACGGGACAGCCGAACACTGAAGCTTTCTTT. V and J are TRBV5-1 and TRBJ1-1; 7 bases are shared with TRBD1. Germline V lookup: CDR1 SGHRS, CDR2 YFSETQ. The J segment lost 1 base and the V segment lost 5 bases, leaving 5 bases of the junction unmatched. CDR3 length equals 14 residues.

This chain joins TRBV5-1 and TRBJ1-1; D uncertain. The CDR3 is 15 residues long. Germline V gives CDR1 SGHRS, CDR2 YFSETQ. The V end was cut by 0 bases, the J end by 1 base, with 10 bases between. CDR3 coding DNA: TGCGCCAGCAGCTTGGACGAAGTAAGGAACACTGAAGCTTTCTTT. Translated, it gives CASSLDEVRNTEAFF.

This clonotype turned up a few times. This sequence joins TRBV29-1 and TRBJ1-6; no definite D call. The germline V and J ends were trimmed by 6 bases and 7 bases, with 13 bases remaining between them. CDR1 is SQVTM, CDR2 ANQGSEA, per germline. The CDR3 spans 13 residues. The CDR3 DNA is TGCAGCGTCTCCGCGGCGGGAAATTCACCCCTCCACTTT. Its translation is CSVSAAGNSPLHF.

The table lists this clonotype with many counts. The chain recombines TRBV5-1 with TRBJ2-3; D assignment may be TRBD1 or TRBD2 (6 bases each). Trimming pared 0 bases from V and 4 bases from J, leaving 15 bases between. Germline lookup yields CDR1 SGHRS and CDR2 YFSETQ. This CDR3 is 16 amino acids long. The CDR3 DNA is TGCGCCAGCAGCTTGGAACAGGGAGGCCCCTCAGATACGCAGTATTTT. It translates to CASSLEQGGPSDTQYF.

This clonotype was seen a handful of times. CDR3 in DNA: TGCAGCGGCGACACCTGGGGGAGCAATGAGCAGTTCTTC. Translating gives CSGDTWGSNEQFF. The chain combines TRBV29-1 with TRBJ2-1; the D call may be TRBD1 or TRBD2 (5 bases each). Germline lookup yields CDR1 SQVTM and CDR2 ANQGSEA. There are 13 residues in the CDR3. The V and J ends lost 7 bases and 6 bases respectively, with 16 bases between them.

This clonotype showed up many times. CDR3: CASSPDGLQETQYF. The CDR3 coding sequence is TGTGCCAGCAGCCCGGACGGTCTCCAAGAGACCCAGTACTTC. The chain uses TRBV7-9 and TRBJ2-5; D is unresolved. CDR3 length: 14 amino acids. Trimming shortened V by 5 bases and J by 1 base, and 11 bases separated the two germline ends. Germline V gene sequence: CDR1 SEHNR, CDR2 FQNEAQ (reference sequence).

The sample holds many counts of this clonotype. The chain recombines TRBV11-3 with TRBJ1-1; D may be TRBD1 (5 bases). The CDR3 is 13 residues long. Trimming took 5 bases from V and 6 from J, leaving 13 bases between them. Germline V gene data show CDR1 as SGHNT and CDR2 as YENEEA. The CDR3 DNA is TGTGCCAGCAGCCCGGCCCGGGGGGCTGAAGCTTTCTTT. Protein: CASSPARGAEAFF. The full variable domain, with the rest looked up from reference TRBV11-3 and TRBJ1-1, is EAGVVQSPRYKIIEKKQPVAFWCNPISGHNTLYWYLQNLGQGPELLIRYENEEAVDDSQLPKDRFSAERLKGVDSTLKIQPAELGDSAVYLCASSPARGAEAFFGQGTRLTVV.

A remark on this clonotype: A much bigger clone sits one base away, suggesting this may be a read error. The chain couples TRBV7-3 to TRBJ2-1; 14 bases match TRBD2. The CDR3 is 17 amino acids. CDR1 and CDR2 (germline): SGHTA, FQGTGA. CDR3 sequence reads: CGSSLTRTSGRPNEQFF. DNA for the CDR3: TGTGGCAGCAGCCTAACTCGGACTAGCGGGAGGCCAAATGAGCAGTTCTTC. Drawing the rest from reference TRBV7-3 and TRBJ2-1, the complete variable domain is GAGVSQTPSNKVTEKGKYVELRCDPISGHTALYWYRQSLGQGPEFLIYFQGTGAADDSGLPNDRFFAVRPEGSVSTLKIQRTERGDSAVYLCGSSLTRTSGRPNEQFFGPGTRLTVL.

The sample holds many counts of this clonotype. V is TRBV2 and J is TRBJ2-2; 7 bases are shared with TRBD1. Germline V gives CDR1 SNHLY, CDR2 FYNNEI. The CDR3 has 15 residues. V was clipped by 5 bases and J by 0 bases; unmatched bases: 3. Here the CDR3 reads CASSWGQTNTGELFF. CDR3 in DNA: TGTGCCAGCAGTTGGGGACAGACGAACACCGGGGAGCTGTTTTTT.

This clonotype was counted ten times or more. This chain links TRBV5-1 with TRBJ2-3, with 8 bases aligning to TRBD2. The CDR3 has 14 residues. Germline lookup yields CDR1 SGHRS and CDR2 YFSETQ. J lost 5 bases, V lost 4 bases, and 6 bases had no gene match. As DNA, the CDR3 is TGCGCCAGCAGCCTACGGGGGGGAGGAGATACGCAGTATTTT. This sequence encodes CASSLRGGGDTQYF.

The sample holds many counts of this clonotype. This rearrangement joins TRBV6-2 or TRBV6-3 to TRBJ1-1; no definite D call. The CDR3 contains 14 residues. V was clipped by 8 bases and J by 0 bases, with 13 bases between them. CDR1 is MNHEY, CDR2 SVGEGT, per germline. CDR3 coding DNA: TGTGCCAGCGAGCTGCCACGGATGAACACTGAAGCTTTCTTT. Its protein is CASELPRMNTEAFF.